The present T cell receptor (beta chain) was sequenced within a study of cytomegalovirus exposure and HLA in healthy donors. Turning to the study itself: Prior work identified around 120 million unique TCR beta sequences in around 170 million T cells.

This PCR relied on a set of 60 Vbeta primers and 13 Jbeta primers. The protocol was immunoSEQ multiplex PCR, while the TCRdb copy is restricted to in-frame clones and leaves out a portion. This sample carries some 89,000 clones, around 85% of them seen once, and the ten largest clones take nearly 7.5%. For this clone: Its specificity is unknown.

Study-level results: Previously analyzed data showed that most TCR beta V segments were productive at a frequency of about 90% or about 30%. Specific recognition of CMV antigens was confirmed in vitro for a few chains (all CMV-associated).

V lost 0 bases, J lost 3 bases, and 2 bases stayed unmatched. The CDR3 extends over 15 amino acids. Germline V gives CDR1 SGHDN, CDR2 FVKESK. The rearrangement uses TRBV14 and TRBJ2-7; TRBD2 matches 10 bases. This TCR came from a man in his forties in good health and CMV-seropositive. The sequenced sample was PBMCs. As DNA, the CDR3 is TGTGCCAGCAGCCAAGATACTAGCGGGATCTACGAGCAGTACTTC. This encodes CASSQDTSGIYEQYF. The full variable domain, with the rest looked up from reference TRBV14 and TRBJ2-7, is EAGVTQFPSHSVIEKGQTVTLRCDPISGHDNLYWYRRVMGKEIKFLLHFVKESKQDESGMPNNRFLAERTGGTYSTLKVQPAELEDSGVYFCASSQDTSGIYEQYFGPGTRLTVT.